The 27 T cell receptor beta chains in this list originate from one sample, sequenced in a study of blood T cell repertoires in COVID-19. Produced via immunoSEQ multiplex PCR; TCRdb's table is partial and in-frame only. The sample has about 120,000 clones, over 65% seen once. Material: peripheral blood. The receptors derive from a woman aged 40 to 55 with acute or convalescent COVID-19.

The chain is built from TRBV2 and TRBJ1-2, with TRBD1 matching 8 bases. This CDR3 spans 15 amino acids. Losses at the gene ends were 5 bases for V and 4 bases for J; bases not matched to a gene: 9. Germline loops: CDR1 SNHLY, CDR2 FYNNEI. CDR3 nucleotides: TGTGCCAGCAGTTCCCGGGACAGGAGTATCTATGGCTACACCTTC. Translated, it gives CASSSRDRSIYGYTF.

The chain's CDR3 is CAWSRTLTTDTQYF. The CDR3 DNA sequence: TGTGCCTGGAGTAGGACTCTTACCACAGATACGCAGTATTTT. This chain links TRBV30 with TRBJ2-3, with D perhaps TRBD2 (5 bases). V gave up 2 bases and J gave up 2 bases, with 11 bases separating them. CDR1 and CDR2 (germline): GTSNPN, SVGIG (reference sequence). The CDR3 covers 14 residues.

This clone was recorded a few times. This chain joins TRBV9 and TRBJ1-3, with 9 bases matching TRBD1. Germline loops: CDR1 SGDLS, CDR2 YYNGEE. V trimming: 2 bases; J trimming: 0 bases; junction bases outside the gene matches: 9. The CDR3 has 18 residues. The CDR3 bases are TGTGCCAGCAGCGTTGGACAGGGGCCAACTTTCTCTGGAAACACCATATATTTT. This translates into CASSVGQGPTFSGNTIYF.

V and J are TRBV2 and TRBJ1-5, with 7 bases that match TRBD1. The V and J ends lost 8 bases and 7 bases, in that order; junction bases with no gene match: 5. Germline-derived CDR1 and CDR2 are SNHLY and FYNNEI. CDR3 length: 12 amino acids. In DNA form, the CDR3 reads TGTGCCAGCCAGGGGGTGAGGCAGCCCCAGCATTTT. It is translated as CASQGVRQPQHF.

The chain joins TRBV5-4 to TRBJ2-2; 8 nucleotides agree with TRBD2. V lost 4 bases and J lost 2; bases outside the gene matches: 4. Germline V CDR1 and CDR2: SGHNT, YYREEE (reference sequence). The CDR3 runs to 15 residues. Written as DNA, the CDR3 is TGTGCCAGCAGCCGGGAGGGCCAAAACACCGGGGAGCTGTTTTTT. As protein: CASSREGQNTGELFF.

The rearrangement joins TRBV30 to TRBJ2-7, with 7 bases identical to TRBD1. In germline, CDR1 is GTSNPN, CDR2 SVGIG (reference sequence). This CDR3 is 12 amino acids long. Unmatched junction bases numbered 2, after V lost 3 bases and J lost 3 bases. Here the CDR3 reads CAWSRDSYEQYF. The CDR3 DNA follows: TGTGCCTGGAGCCGGGACAGCTACGAGCAGTACTTC.

The J gene is TRBJ1-3, the V gene TRBV11-3; D is ambiguous. This CDR3 is built from 14 residues. The germline V gene has CDR1 SGHNT and CDR2 YENEEA. V lost 4 bases to trimming and J lost 4 bases, with 11 bases between them. In DNA form, the CDR3 reads TGTGCCAGCAGCTCCGACCTAGAAGGAAACACCATATATTTT. This gives the protein CASSSDLEGNTIYF.

The chain carries TRBV4-1 and TRBJ2-3, with a weak D call TRBD1 (5 bases). Trimming cost V 1 base and J 4 bases, with 12 bases left between them. Germline V CDR1 and CDR2: MGHRA, YSYEKL. The CDR3 contains 15 residues. The CDR3 region has the DNA TGCGCCAGCAGCCAAGCTACAGGTAGTGCAGATACGCAGTATTTT. Translating it yields CASSQATGSADTQYF.

The rearrangement uses TRBV3-1 (or the pseudogene TRBV3-2) and TRBJ1-1; D unresolved. V was shortened by 2 bases and J by 5 bases, with 21 bases between the two germline ends. The CDR3 covers 17 residues. Germline CDR1 and CDR2: LGHDT and YNNKEL (reference sequence). As DNA, the CDR3 is TGTGCCAGCAGCCAACTGTTGCCCCGAGGGAAAGAGACTGAAGCTTTCTTT. As protein: CASSQLLPRGKETEAFF.

The chain uses TRBV7-9 and TRBJ2-3; 10 bases are a match to TRBD1. V was pared by 2 bases and J by 1 base, with 3 bases of the junction left unmatched. This CDR3 spans 16 amino acids. Germline V gives CDR1 SEHNR, CDR2 FQNEAQ (reference sequence). The CDR3 DNA is TGTGCCAGCAGCTTATCCGGGACAGGGGGCACAGATACGCAGTATTTT. The encoded protein is CASSLSGTGGTDTQYF.

This clone was seen more than once but under ten times. The chain couples TRBV19 to TRBJ2-3; 7 bases match TRBD1. Per germline, CDR1 LNHDA and CDR2 SQIVND (reference sequence). The CDR3 length is 15 residues. V was pared by 5 bases and J by 2 bases, with 7 bases of the junction left unmatched. The CDR3 region has the DNA TGTGCCAGTAGTGGGTTGACAGGGAACACAGATACGCAGTATTTT. It translates to CASSGLTGNTDTQYF.

This clone was detected only a few times. The chain carries TRBV5-4 and TRBJ1-5; perhaps TRBD1 as D (6 bases). This CDR3 comprises 14 residues. V was shortened by 3 bases and J by 5 bases, with 12 bases between the two germline ends. CDR1 SGHNT and CDR2 YYREEE come from the germline V gene (reference sequence). The CDR3 is CASSSRTEDQPQHF. The CDR3, as DNA: TGTGCCAGCAGCTCGAGGACAGAGGATCAGCCCCAGCATTTT.

CDR3 in amino acids: CASSLLPYNEQFF. The CDR3, as DNA: TGTGCCAGCAGTTTACTACCCTACAATGAGCAGTTCTTC. This chain connects TRBV27 to TRBJ2-1; D not resolved. CDR3 length: 13 residues. Trimming stripped 2 bases from V and 2 bases from J, with 4 bases between. Per germline, CDR1 MNHEY and CDR2 SMNVEV (reference sequence).

This clone was counted a few times. V is TRBV6-6 and J is TRBJ1-2; possible D gene TRBD1, 5 bases. V lost 6 bases and J 7 bases, leaving 21 bases between the germline ends. The CDR3 contains 15 residues. Germline V lookup: CDR1 MNHNY, CDR2 SVGAGI (reference sequence). This chain's CDR3 is CASSSYFPLGGGYTF. In DNA form, the CDR3 reads TGTGCCAGCAGCAGTTACTTTCCCCTCGGGGGTGGCTACACCTTC.

Of note for this clone: Other nucleotide sequences from this sample produce the same CDR3. The chain couples TRBV6-4 to TRBJ2-3, with 8 bases lining up with TRBD1. Unmatched junction bases numbered 2, after V lost 2 bases and J lost 4 bases. The germline gives CDR1 MRHNA, CDR2 SNTAGT. This CDR3 comprises 14 residues. The CDR3 reads CASSDGQGADTQYF. Written as DNA, the CDR3 is TGTGCCAGCAGTGACGGACAGGGTGCAGATACGCAGTATTTT.

The rearrangement joins TRBV6-2 or TRBV6-3 to TRBJ2-7, with 7 bases lining up with TRBD2. This CDR3 region has 16 residues. From germline, CDR1 is MNHEY and CDR2 SVGEGT. Germline trimming cut 4 bases from V and 2 bases from J; bases unmatched to any gene: 11. CDR3 nucleotide sequence: TGTGCCAGCAGTTCCCGGCCTCTTGCGGGGGCCTACGAGCAGTACTTC. It translates to CASSSRPLAGAYEQYF.

DNA of the CDR3: TGTGCCAGCTCACCCGGGACAGGGGGTGAAAAACTGTTTTTT. Its translation is CASSPGTGGEKLFF. This chain joins TRBV18 and TRBJ1-4, with 11 bases that match TRBD1. After removal of 3 bases from V and 7 bases from J, the junction contained 1 base not matched to a gene. The germline V gene encodes CDR1 KGHSH and CDR2 LQKENI. The CDR3 sequence is 14 residues long.

This clone was picked up one time. V is TRBV2 and J is TRBJ2-7; 10 bases agree with TRBD1. V was pared by 6 bases and J by 4 bases, with 3 bases of the junction left unmatched. Germline values: CDR1 SNHLY, CDR2 FYNNEI. The CDR3 has 13 residues. CDR3 amino acids: CASRTGGRYEQYF. The CDR3, as DNA: TGTGCCAGCAGGACAGGGGGCCGGTACGAGCAGTACTTC.

The rearrangement joins TRBV9 to TRBJ2-5, with 12 bases lining up with TRBD1. The V and J ends lost 3 bases and 5 bases, in that order; junction bases with no gene match: 5. Per the germline V gene, CDR1 is SGDLS and CDR2 is YYNGEE. The CDR3 has 15 amino acids. CDR3 sequence reads: CASSGPGQGAETQYF. The CDR3 DNA reads TGTGCCAGCAGCGGACCGGGACAGGGGGCCGAGACCCAGTACTTC.

This sequence joins TRBV5-4 and TRBJ2-7; possible D gene TRBD2, 6 bases. Germline CDR1 is SGHNT and CDR2 is YYREEE (reference sequence). Trimming cost V 0 bases and J 1 base, with 11 bases left between them. The CDR3 loop spans 15 amino acids. Here the CDR3 reads CASSLGTSLSYEQYF. The CDR3 region has the DNA TGTGCCAGCAGCTTGGGAACTAGCCTTTCCTACGAGCAGTACTTC.

V gene TRBV7-2 combines with J gene TRBJ1-5; D is ambiguous. V dropped 1 base and J dropped 7 bases, with 11 bases sitting between them. The CDR3 sequence is 14 residues long. Germline V gene data show CDR1 as SGHTA and CDR2 as FQGNSA. The CDR3 DNA reads TGTGCCAGCAGCTTAGTAAGGGAGGCCCAGCCCCAGCATTTT. This gives the protein CASSLVREAQPQHF.

This clone was seen a handful of times. The CDR3 reads CASSFTQGAGTDTQYF. CDR3 nucleotide sequence: TGCGCCAGCAGCTTCACACAGGGGGCTGGCACAGATACGCAGTATTTT. The chain is built from TRBV5-1 and TRBJ2-3; 9 nucleotides match TRBD1. The CDR3 sequence is 16 residues long. The V and J ends lost 2 bases and 1 base, in that order; junction bases with no gene match: 5. Germline CDR1 and CDR2: SGHRS and YFSETQ.

The V gene is TRBV18, the J gene TRBJ1-1; D is unclear. Germline CDR1 KGHSH, CDR2 LQKENI. This CDR3 comprises 15 residues. Between the trimmed V and J ends, which lost 6 bases and 0 bases, there was a span of 14 bases. The CDR3 region is CASSLVSAVNTEAFF. The DNA of the CDR3 is TGTGCCAGCTCTCTTGTTTCAGCGGTGAACACTGAAGCTTTCTTT.

This chain uses TRBV6-5 with TRBJ2-2; D unclear. The CDR3 contains 14 residues. Trimming took off 6 bases at V and 1 base at J, with 9 bases between the two ends. Germline V CDR1 and CDR2: MNHEY, SVGAGI. The CDR3 coding sequence is TGTGCCAGCAGCTGGAGTCGGAACACCGGGGAGCTGTTTTTT. Its translation is CASSWSRNTGELFF.

This clone appeared a few times. As DNA, the CDR3 is TGCGCCAGCAGCCAAGACCCGGCGGGGACGGATAATTCACCCCTCCACTTT. Amino acid sequence: CASSQDPAGTDNSPLHF. This sequence joins TRBV4-1 and TRBJ1-6, with D perhaps TRBD1 (5 bases). CDR1 is MGHRA, CDR2 YSYEKL, per germline. The CDR3 runs to 17 residues. V was pared by 0 bases and J by 5 bases, with 14 bases between.

This sequence joins TRBV6-1 and TRBJ1-2; TRBD1 matches 7 bases. The CDR3 runs to 15 residues. The ends lost 2 bases at V and 4 bases at J; junction bases unmatched: 7. Germline loops: CDR1 MNHNS, CDR2 SASEGT. CDR3 amino acids: CASSENHSGGYGYTF. CDR3 nucleotide sequence: TGTGCCAGCAGTGAAAACCATTCAGGGGGCTATGGCTACACCTTC.

This CDR3 is CASSLIGQANTEAFF. CDR3 DNA: TGTGCCAGCAGCCTAATAGGACAGGCTAACACTGAAGCTTTCTTT. The rearrangement joins TRBV5-5 to TRBJ1-1; TRBD1 matches 7 bases. Germline V gene data show CDR1 as SGHKS and CDR2 as YYEKEE (reference sequence). V dropped 4 bases and J dropped 2; count of bases not matched to a gene: 8. The CDR3 consists of 15 residues.